This T cell receptor beta chain was found in a study of T cell changes during pregnancy in multiple sclerosis. This clone was seen only once. Germline CDR1 is MGHDK and CDR2 is SYGVNS. V lost 0 bases to trimming and J lost 0 bases, with 5 bases between them. This CDR3 contains 14 residues. Sequenced by immunoSEQ multiplex PCR; TCRdb stores in-frame clones only, minus some. This sample yields 65,000 to 95,000 clones, of which nearly 95% are seen a single time; more than 0.95% belongs to the top ten. The sample in question was peripheral blood, obtained in the second trimester of pregnancy. The TCR originated in a female donor in good health, enrolled as a control in a pregnancy study. The V call is TRBV25-1, the J call TRBJ1-1; D not certain. CDR3 amino acids: CASSEYELNTEAFF. The DNA of the CDR3 is TGTGCCAGCAGTGAATACGAGTTGAACACTGAAGCTTTCTTT.